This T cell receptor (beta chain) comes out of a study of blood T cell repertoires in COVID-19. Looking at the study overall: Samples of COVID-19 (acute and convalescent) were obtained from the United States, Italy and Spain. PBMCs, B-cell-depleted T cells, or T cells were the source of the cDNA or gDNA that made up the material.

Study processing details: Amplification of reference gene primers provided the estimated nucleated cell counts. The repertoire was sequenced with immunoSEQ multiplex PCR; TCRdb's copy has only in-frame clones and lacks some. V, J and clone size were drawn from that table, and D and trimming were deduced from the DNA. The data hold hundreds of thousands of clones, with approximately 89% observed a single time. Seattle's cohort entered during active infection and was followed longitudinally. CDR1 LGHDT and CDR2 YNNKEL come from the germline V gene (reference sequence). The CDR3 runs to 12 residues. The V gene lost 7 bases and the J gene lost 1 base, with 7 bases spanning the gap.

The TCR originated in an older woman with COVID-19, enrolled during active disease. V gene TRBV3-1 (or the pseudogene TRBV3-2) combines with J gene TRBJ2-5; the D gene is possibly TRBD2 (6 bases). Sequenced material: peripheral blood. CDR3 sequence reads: CASMGGQETQYF. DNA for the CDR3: TGTGCCAGCATGGGAGGCCAAGAGACCCAGTACTTC.